The 23 T cell receptor beta chains given below trace back to one sample, sequenced in a study of blood T cells in healthy people across ages. A sample-barcoded 5' primer and a J-beta primer mix were used in a second PCR of about 6 to 11 cycles. Via MiXCR, TCRdb re-called the 5' RACE reads, giving one row per CDR3 protein. This sample has about 780,000 distinct CDR3 sequences, with 46% found just once. Source material: blood. The receptors were gathered from a man older than 75 in good health.

This clonotype was picked up many times. This chain connects TRBV12-3 or TRBV12-4 to TRBJ2-7; D perhaps matches TRBD1 (6 bases). Trimming stripped 4 bases from V and 1 base from J, with 14 bases between. The length of the CDR3 is 15 residues. CDR3 coding DNA: TGTGCCAGCAGTTCAGGCCCAGGGGTTTCCTACGAGCAGTACTTC. It translates to CASSSGPGVSYEQYF.

The rearrangement links TRBV29-1 to TRBJ2-1, with TRBD2 as a possible D gene (6 bases). Germline V gene lookup returns CDR1 SQVTM and CDR2 ANQGSEA. The V and J ends lost 4 bases and 2 bases respectively, with 9 bases between them. The CDR3 has 13 amino acids. The CDR3 DNA is TGCAGCGTTGGGGAGGACACCTACAATGAGCAGTTCTTC. This sequence encodes CSVGEDTYNEQFF.

The rearrangement uses TRBV20-1 and TRBJ1-1; a possible D gene is TRBD1 (5 bases). There are 12 residues in the CDR3. Germline CDR1 is DFQATT and CDR2 is SNEGSKA (reference sequence). In DNA, the CDR3 is TGCAGCCGCTTAGTAGGGGACACTGAAGCTTTCTTT. This codes for CSRLVGDTEAFF.

The chain couples TRBV3-1 to TRBJ1-2; tentatively, D is TRBD1 (5 bases). CDR1 is LGHDT and CDR2 is YNNKEL in the germline V gene (reference sequence). This CDR3 is 14 amino acids long. V was cut by 1 base and J by 10 bases, with 16 bases left in between. The CDR3 nucleotides read TGTGCCAGCAGCCAAGTCCGGGGGAGCCCGACCTACACCTTC. This sequence encodes CASSQVRGSPTYTF.

In this sample, this clonotype turned up a few times. This rearrangement joins TRBV9 to TRBJ2-2; D is perhaps TRBD2 (5 bases). This CDR3 is 14 amino acids long. Germline V CDR1 and CDR2: SGDLS, YYNGEE. Trimming removed 6 bases from V and 0 bases from J, with 9 bases in between. CDR3 coding DNA: TGTGCCAGCAACGCGGACTCGAACACCGGGGAGCTGTTTTTT. It yields the protein CASNADSNTGELFF.

The rearrangement uses TRBV20-1 and TRBJ2-3, with a weak D call TRBD1 (6 bases). V was cut by 5 bases and J by 4 bases, with 10 bases left in between. Germline-derived CDR1 and CDR2 are DFQATT and SNEGSKA (reference sequence). This CDR3 region has 12 residues. CDR3 sequence: CSAPTGPDTQYF. CDR3 coding DNA: TGCAGTGCTCCGACAGGACCAGATACGCAGTATTTT.

The CDR3 coding sequence is TGTGCCAGCAGTTGGGACAGGGCGGTTGGAATCACCGGGGAGCTGTTTTTT. Translated, it gives CASSWDRAVGITGELFF. The chain combines TRBV6-2 or TRBV6-3 with TRBJ2-2, with 9 bases fitting TRBD1. The CDR3 is made up of 17 amino acids. The V segment lost 4 bases and the J segment 4 bases; nucleotides outside the gene matches: 10. Germline CDR1 MNHEY, CDR2 SVGEGT.

Here the CDR3 reads CASSLRPGRAFSYEQYF. CDR3 bases: TGTGCCAGCAGCTTACGACCGGGGAGGGCCTTTTCCTACGAGCAGTACTTC. The chain uses TRBV13 and TRBJ2-7; the match to TRBD2 covers 7 bases. V lost 2 bases to trimming and J lost 1 base; unmatched junction nucleotides: 11. The CDR3 totals 17 residues. CDR1 PRHDT and CDR2 FYEKMQ come from the germline V gene (reference sequence).

This chain uses TRBV19 with TRBJ1-1, with TRBD1 identical over 7 bases. Trimming removed 0 bases from V and 3 bases from J; junction bases left unmatched: 7. This CDR3 contains 16 residues. Germline-derived CDR1 and CDR2 are LNHDA and SQIVND (reference sequence). Here the CDR3 DNA reads TGTGCCAGTAGTATAGAATGGGGCAGGGGGGACACTGAAGCTTTCTTT. This translates into CASSIEWGRGDTEAFF.

This sequence joins TRBV29-1 and TRBJ2-7, with D hard to call. Germline V gene lookup returns CDR1 SQVTM and CDR2 ANQGSEA. The CDR3 totals 13 residues. V was shortened by 3 bases and J by 3 bases, with 12 bases between the two germline ends. DNA for the CDR3: TGCAGCGTTGAGATGGGTGGACGCTACGAGCAGTACTTC. Translation: CSVEMGGRYEQYF.

Points on this clonotype: Its ends do not fully match the called genes, so a read error is possible. The chain couples TRBV28 to TRBJ2-1; no firm D call. The CDR3 totals 14 residues. The germline V gene encodes CDR1 MDHEN and CDR2 SYDVKM. For the CDR3, the DNA is TGTGCCAGCAGTTACAGCGAAACATACAATGGGCAGTTCTTC. This gives the protein CASSYSETYNGQFF.

The gene calls are TRBV28 and TRBJ2-5; 10 positions match TRBD2. CDR1 is MDHEN and CDR2 is SYDVKM in the germline V gene. The V segment lost 7 bases and the J segment 11 bases; nucleotides outside the gene matches: 16. CDR3 length: 15 residues. The CDR3 DNA is TGTGCCAGCACCCAAGGTCTAGCGGGAGATGGTGAGCAGTACTTC. Its protein product is CASTQGLAGDGEQYF.

Only a few counts were recorded for this clonotype. The V call is TRBV5-1, the J call TRBJ2-5, with 9 bases identical to TRBD2. The CDR3 has 14 amino acids. The ends lost 0 bases at V and 3 bases at J; junction bases unmatched: 0. The V gene's germline CDR1 is SGHRS and CDR2 YFSETQ. The DNA for the CDR3 is TGCGCCAGCAGCTTGGCTAGCGGGGAAGAGACCCAGTACTTC. Its translation is CASSLASGEETQYF.

J is TRBJ1-4 and V is TRBV10-3, with D possibly being TRBD1 (6 bases). The CDR3 loop spans 13 amino acids. V lost 6 bases and J lost 8, with 13 bases in between. Germline lookup yields CDR1 ENHRY and CDR2 SYGVKD. The CDR3 is CAISQQGGEKLFF. The CDR3 bases are TGTGCCATCAGCCAACAGGGTGGAGAAAAACTGTTTTTT.

There are a few counts of this clonotype. This rearrangement joins TRBV29-1 to TRBJ2-3; the match to TRBD1 covers 7 bases. The trim removed 6 bases at V and 0 bases at J, leaving 6 bases unmatched. CDR3 length: 14 amino acids. CDR1 is SQVTM and CDR2 is ANQGSEA in the germline V gene. The DNA of the CDR3 is TGCAGCGTCAAGACGGGACAGAGCACAGATACGCAGTATTTT. Protein product: CSVKTGQSTDTQYF.

The chain recombines TRBV24-1 with TRBJ2-2, with D possibly called TRBD1 or TRBD2 (6 bases each). CDR3 length: 19 residues. CDR1 and CDR2 (germline): KGHDR, SFDVKD. V was clipped by 3 bases and J by 0 bases, with 19 bases between them. DNA for the CDR3: TGTGCCACCAGTGATCCCCAGGGGAGCCAGCGGGCGAACACCGGGGAGCTGTTTTTT. It codes for CATSDPQGSQRANTGELFF.

The rearrangement uses TRBV28 and TRBJ2-1, with D unresolved. This CDR3 has 12 residues. The V end was cut by 7 bases, the J end by 6 bases, with 10 bases between. The germline gives CDR1 MDHEN, CDR2 SYDVKM. CDR3 DNA: TGTGCCAGCACAACCCACCTCAATGAGCAGTTCTTC. It encodes CASTTHLNEQFF. The variable domain in full, completed from reference TRBV28 and TRBJ2-1, reads DVKVTQSSRYLVKRTGEKVFLECVQDMDHENMFWYRQDPGLGLRLIYFSYDVKMKEKGDIPEGYSVSREKKERFSLILESASTNQTSMYLCASTTHLNEQFFGPGTRLTVL.

This clonotype was counted between two and nine times. The chain recombines TRBV29-1 with TRBJ2-1; 16 bases are a match to TRBD2. The germline V gene encodes CDR1 SQVTM and CDR2 ANQGSEA. CDR3 length: 15 residues. V trimming: 5 bases; J trimming: 10 bases; junction bases outside the gene matches: 8. The CDR3 DNA follows: TGCAGCGTTCGGGGACTAGCGGGAGGGACTCCGGAGCAGTTCTTC. Translation: CSVRGLAGGTPEQFF.

V usage is TRBV20-1 and J usage is TRBJ1-5; 7 positions match TRBD1. V lost 6 bases, J lost 7 bases, and 12 bases stayed unmatched. This CDR3 has 14 amino acids. Per the germline V gene, CDR1 is DFQATT and CDR2 is SNEGSKA (reference sequence). The DNA of the CDR3 is TGCAGTGCCAATATTGAGGGGGCCTGGCAGCCCCAGCATTTT. Amino acids: CSANIEGAWQPQHF.

V usage is TRBV29-1 and J usage is TRBJ2-5; a possible D gene is TRBD1 (5 bases). CDR1 SQVTM and CDR2 ANQGSEA come from the germline V gene. The CDR3 runs 13 residues. V dropped 4 bases and J dropped 5 bases, with 14 bases sitting between them. The CDR3 spells CSVAWVGAETQYF. The DNA for the CDR3 is TGCAGCGTTGCATGGGTTGGGGCGGAGACCCAGTACTTC. Looking up the rest from reference TRBV29-1 and TRBJ2-5 gives the full variable domain: SAVISQKPSRDICQRGTSLTIQCQVDSQVTMMFWYRQQPGQSLTLIATANQGSEATYESGFVIDKFPISRPNLTFSTLTVSNMSPEDSSIYLCSVAWVGAETQYFGPGTRLLVL.

The chain carries TRBV7-2 and TRBJ2-1; a weak D match, TRBD1 (5 bases). CDR3 length equals 16 residues. The germline CDR1 and CDR2 sequences are SGHTA and FQGNSA. V lost 5 bases and J 4 bases, leaving 18 bases between the germline ends. The CDR3 bases are TGTGCCAGCAGCCATGAATGGACACCCCTTTACAATGAGCAGTTCTTC. Amino acids: CASSHEWTPLYNEQFF.

The chain joins TRBV28 to TRBJ2-4, with TRBD1 matching over 7 bases. The ends lost 5 bases at V and 4 bases at J; junction bases unmatched: 5. This CDR3 is built from 14 residues. The germline gives CDR1 MDHEN, CDR2 SYDVKM. The CDR3 protein is CASSRTGQKNIQYF. The CDR3 nucleotides are TGTGCCAGCAGTCGGACAGGCCAGAAAAACATTCAGTACTTC. Full variable domain (outside the CDR3, taken from reference TRBV28 and TRBJ2-4): DVKVTQSSRYLVKRTGEKVFLECVQDMDHENMFWYRQDPGLGLRLIYFSYDVKMKEKGDIPEGYSVSREKKERFSLILESASTNQTSMYLCASSRTGQKNIQYFGAGTRLSVL.

The chain links TRBV6-2 or TRBV6-3 to TRBJ1-2, with D unresolved. Germline CDR1 MNHEY, CDR2 SVGEGT. The CDR3 loop spans 15 amino acids. V was clipped by 4 bases and J by 3 bases, with 15 bases between them. In nucleotides, the CDR3 is TGTGCCAGCAGTTGCCCCCGGGTTTCGGACTATGGCTACACCTTC. Translated, it gives CASSCPRVSDYGYTF.